These T cell receptor beta chains were read from a single sample in a study of OX40 agonist ivuxolimab in advanced cancers. TCRdb's copy holds only in-frame clones and misses some; the assay was immunoSEQ multiplex PCR. The sample has 75,000 to 100,000 clones, more than 80% seen once. The sample here was CD4+ or CD8+ T cells sorted from blood, taken in a trial of the OX40 agonist ivuxolimab. The receptors were sampled from an adult with an advanced solid tumor such as melanoma, head and neck, liver or kidney cancer. The CDR3 runs from the conserved cysteine through the conserved F or W. A D gene is named only where the DNA matches it firmly. Rows give clone size only sometimes, using once, few, many, or a class for an expanded clone.

D	V	size	J	DNA	CDR3
.	TRBV4-1	.	TRBJ2-3	TGCGCCAGCAGCCAAGGCGGGCTCGGCACAGATACGCAGTATTTT	CASSQGGLGTDTQYF
.	TRBV7-9	.	TRBJ2-7	TGTGCCAGCAGCCCCGAGGACCAGCACGAGCAGTACTTC	CASSPEDQHEQYF
.	TRBV5-1	.	TRBJ2-5	TGCGCCAGCAGCTCCCTGGGGGGGCGAGAGACCCAGTACTTC	CASSSLGGRETQYF
TRBD1	TRBV6-5	.	TRBJ1-2	TGTGCCAGCAGTTACGGACAGGGGTTTCGTCAAGGCTACACCTTC	CASSYGQGFRQGYTF
TRBD2	TRBV7-2	few	TRBJ2-2	TGTGCCAGCAGCTTCACTAGCGGGAGAAGCACCGGGGAGCTGTTTTTT	CASSFTSGRSTGELFF
TRBD2	TRBV7-2	.	TRBJ2-7	TGTGCCAGCAGCCTGTCGTCGGCGGGAGAATCCTACGAGCAGTACTTC	CASSLSSAGESYEQYF
.	TRBV5-1	.	TRBJ1-4	TGCGCCAGCAGCTTGGGGACAGCAACTAATGAAAAACTGTTTTTT	CASSLGTATNEKLFF
TRBD2	TRBV6-6	.	TRBJ2-6	TGTGCCAGCGGCGCAGCGGGATTATCCGGGGCCAACGTCCTGACTTTC	CASGAAGLSGANVLTF
TRBD2	TRBV9	.	TRBJ2-1	TGTGCCAGCAGCGTGGTCGCGGGAGTCAATGAGCAGTTCTTC	CASSVVAGVNEQFF
.	TRBV27	.	TRBJ2-2	TGTGCCAGCAGTTACCCTGGAAGGGAGCTGTTTTTT	CASSYPGRELFF
TRBD2	TRBV6-1	.	TRBJ2-5	TGTGCCAGCAGTCGTGGGACTAGCCTGTTAGAGACCCAGTACTTC	CASSRGTSLLETQYF
TRBD1	TRBV14	.	TRBJ2-5	TGTGCCAGCGCCCGACAGGGTAAGGAGACCCAGTACTTC	CASARQGKETQYF
TRBD2	TRBV11-1	.	TRBJ2-2	TGTGCCAGCAGCCCACTAGCGGGGGGCACCGGGGAGCTGTTTTTT	CASSPLAGGTGELFF
.	TRBV11-2	.	TRBJ2-1	TGTGCCAGCAGCCGTAAGGACACTCTACCTTACAATGAGCAGTTCTTC	CASSRKDTLPYNEQFF
.	TRBV5-6	.	TRBJ1-5	TGTGCCAGCAGCTTGGGGGGACATCCTTATAGCAATCAGCCCCAGCATTTT	CASSLGGHPYSNQPQHF
TRBD2	TRBV15	.	TRBJ2-3	TGTGCCACCAGCAGAGATCTTAGCGGGGAAAGCACAGATACGCAGTATTTT	CATSRDLSGESTDTQYF
TRBD2	TRBV7-3	once	TRBJ2-7	TGTGCCAGCAGCCTGGGACTAGCGGGTCCCTACGAGCAGTACTTC	CASSLGLAGPYEQYF
TRBD1	TRBV5-1	.	TRBJ2-7	TGCGCCAGCAGCTTGGGTCAGGGGGACCCCTACGAGCAGTACTTC	CASSLGQGDPYEQYF
TRBD2	TRBV11-2	.	TRBJ2-7	TGTGCCAGCAGCTTGGGGACTAGCGGGAGCCACGAGCAGTACTTC	CASSLGTSGSHEQYF
.	TRBV4-2	.	TRBJ2-1	TGTGCCAGCAGCCTTTCGGCGGGGACCCACAATGAGCAGTTCTTC	CASSLSAGTHNEQFF
.	TRBV29-1	.	TRBJ2-5	TGCAGCGTTGGTCCCCCCCAGGGGCGGGGGGAGACCCAGTACTTC	CSVGPPQGRGETQYF
.	TRBV19	.	TRBJ2-7	TGTGCCAGTAGTATAAGGCTAGGCCACGAGCAGTACTTC	CASSIRLGHEQYF
.	TRBV6-5	once	TRBJ2-3	TGTGCCAGCAGCCGATCTGGCGGGCCCACAGATACGCAGTATTTT	CASSRSGGPTDTQYF
TRBD2	TRBV19	.	TRBJ2-1	TGTGCCAGTAGTATAGGCGGACTAGCCTTTGAGCAGTTCTTC	CASSIGGLAFEQFF
.	TRBV5-5	.	TRBJ2-7	TGTGCCAGCAGCTTTCAAGGGGCCGAGCAGTACTTC	CASSFQGAEQYF
.	TRBV5-1	.	TRBJ2-5	TGCGCCAGCAGCTTGGGTAGAGGGTTTGGAGAGACCCAGTACTTC	CASSLGRGFGETQYF
TRBD1	TRBV29-1	.	TRBJ1-2	TGCAGCGTTGGAAGGGGGCGCGGATCCGAAAACTATGGCTACACCTTC	CSVGRGRGSENYGYTF
TRBD2	TRBV5-1	.	TRBJ2-7	TGCGCCAGCAGCCAAGGGACTAGCGGGCAACACGAGCAGTACTTC	CASSQGTSGQHEQYF
TRBD2	TRBV6-4	.	TRBJ2-1	TGTGCCAACCGTGGACTAGCGGGCCAGTTCTTC	CANRGLAGQFF
.	TRBV7-2	.	TRBJ1-1	TGTGCCAGCAGCCATATGACCGAGAACACTGAAGCTTTCTTT	CASSHMTENTEAFF
TRBD1	TRBV6-1	.	TRBJ1-3	TGTGCCAGCAGTGTGGGGACAGGGGTTAACTCTGGAAACACCATATATTTT	CASSVGTGVNSGNTIYF
.	TRBV19	once	TRBJ2-7	TGTGCCAGTAGTTCCCGACAGTTACCCTACGAGCAGTACTTC	CASSSRQLPYEQYF
TRBD1	TRBV10-1	.	TRBJ2-7	TGCGCCAGCGGACAGGGCTACGAGCAGTACTTC	CASGQGYEQYF
.	TRBV2	.	TRBJ1-5	TGTGCCAGCAGTTACTGGGGTAGCAATCAGCCCCAGCATTTT	CASSYWGSNQPQHF
.	TRBV18	.	TRBJ2-3	TGTGCCAGCTCCGAAGGCCGGGGTAACACAGATACGCAGTATTTT	CASSEGRGNTDTQYF
.	TRBV7-9	.	TRBJ1-1	TGTGCCAGCAGCTCTCCGGGACGGAACACTGAAGCTTTCTTT	CASSSPGRNTEAFF
.	TRBV7-9	.	TRBJ2-3	TGTGCCAGCAGCTTAGCGGAGCCGACTGTGAAAGGGGATACGCAGTATTTT	CASSLAEPTVKGDTQYF
.	TRBV5-8	.	TRBJ2-7	TGTGCCAGCAGCCCAAGAATTACCCGGGGCGAGCAGTACTTC	CASSPRITRGEQYF
.	TRBV6-1	once	TRBJ1-2	TGTGCCAGCAGTGGGTTCGTCGGGGATGGCTACACCTTC	CASSGFVGDGYTF
TRBD2	TRBV2	.	TRBJ2-1	TGTGCCAGCGTGTTAGCGGGAGCGCCCGTTTTGAATGAGCAGTTCTTC	CASVLAGAPVLNEQFF
.	TRBV7-9	.	TRBJ1-2	TGTGCCAGCAGCTTAGTAGGGACGGGCCTGGGCTACACCTTC	CASSLVGTGLGYTF
TRBD1	TRBV5-1	.	TRBJ2-3	TGCGCCAGCAGCCGCGGACAGGGAGGAGCAGATACGCAGTATTTT	CASSRGQGGADTQYF
TRBD1	TRBV11-2	.	TRBJ2-6	TGTGCCAGCAGCCCCGGGACAGGGGTAGGGGCCAACGTCCTGACTTTC	CASSPGTGVGANVLTF
TRBD2	TRBV7-9	few	TRBJ2-1	TGTGCCAGCAGCCCTGTCACTAGCGGGAGCTACAATGAGCAGTTCTTC	CASSPVTSGSYNEQFF
.	TRBV4-1	.	TRBJ1-3	TGCGCCAGCAGCCGACCAGACATCTCTGGAAACACCATATATTTT	CASSRPDISGNTIYF
.	TRBV29-1	once	TRBJ1-1	TGCAGCGTCCCCCCTGGGGATACTGAAGCTTTCTTT	CSVPPGDTEAFF
TRBD1	TRBV6-5	.	TRBJ2-7	TGTGCCAGCAGCCGAGAGACGGGACAGAGCTACGAGCAGTACTTC	CASSRETGQSYEQYF
TRBD1	TRBV19	.	TRBJ2-7	TGTGCCTCCGGGACAGGGACCTACGAGCAGTACTTC	CASGTGTYEQYF
.	TRBV5-1	.	TRBJ1-1	TGCGCCAGCAGCCCCGATCAGATGAACACTGAAGCTTTCTTT	CASSPDQMNTEAFF
.	TRBV11-1	.	TRBJ2-7	TGTGCCAGCAGCCAGGGGGGGGACGAGCAGTACTTC	CASSQGGDEQYF
.	TRBV4-3	.	TRBJ1-2	TGCGCCAGCAGCCCTACAGGGACTAACTATGGCTACACCTTC	CASSPTGTNYGYTF
.	TRBV29-1	.	TRBJ1-4	TGCAGCGTTGCGGGGGCTGGGGAAAAACTGTTTTTT	CSVAGAGEKLFF
TRBD1	TRBV4-1	.	TRBJ2-1	TGCGCCAGCAGCCTCGGACAGGACTCTAATGAGCAGTTCTTC	CASSLGQDSNEQFF